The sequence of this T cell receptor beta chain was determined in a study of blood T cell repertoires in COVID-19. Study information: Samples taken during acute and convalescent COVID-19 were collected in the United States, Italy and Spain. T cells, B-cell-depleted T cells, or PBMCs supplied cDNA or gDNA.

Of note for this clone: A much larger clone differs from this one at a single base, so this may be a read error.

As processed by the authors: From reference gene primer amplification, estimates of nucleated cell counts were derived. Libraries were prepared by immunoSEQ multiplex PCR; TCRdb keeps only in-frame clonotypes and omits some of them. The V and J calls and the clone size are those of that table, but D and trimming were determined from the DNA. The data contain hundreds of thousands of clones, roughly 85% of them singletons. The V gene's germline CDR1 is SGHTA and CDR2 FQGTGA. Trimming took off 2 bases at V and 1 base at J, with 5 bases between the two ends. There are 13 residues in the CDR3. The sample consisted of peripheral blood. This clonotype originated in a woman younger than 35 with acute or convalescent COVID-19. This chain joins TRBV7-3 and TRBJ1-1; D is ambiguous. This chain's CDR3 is CASSLQRNTEAFF. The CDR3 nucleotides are TGTGCCAGCAGCTTACAGCGGAACACTGAAGCTTTCTTT.